This T cell receptor (beta chain) was sequenced during a study of cytomegalovirus exposure and HLA in healthy donors (dated by TCRdb to 2015 to 2018). About the investigation overall: In an earlier analysis of several hundred of the donors, less than 350 Gb of sequence data and 90 million to 130 million unique TCR beta sequences from roughly 200 million T cells were reported. An early release covering about 600 HLA-typed donors comprised approximately 290 gigabases of sequencing data and some 79 million unique TCR sequences. Among the roughly 370 genotyped donors, around 81% belonged to the genetic ancestry cluster associated with self-reported Caucasian donors. The study was designed to test whether signatures of past pathogen exposure could be identified by cataloging public T cell receptors. The T cell repertoires of around 730 subjects were profiled by immunosequencing and related to cytomegalovirus serostatus. Along with the roughly 670-subject first cohort, a separate validation cohort of over a hundred different subjects was used. High-throughput TCR immunosequencing, statistical association of individual TCRs with disease status, and machine learning were combined to predict cytomegalovirus infection status. In a later analysis, previously published TCR beta repertoires from 500 to 750 donors were re-analyzed and high-resolution HLA genotyping was added so that TCR occurrence patterns could be studied. In the later analysis, no new phenotypic data were used to find candidate immune exposures; instead, reliance was placed on TCR beta sequences and their occurrence across donors. In an earlier analysis of a few hundred of the donors, high-throughput TCR beta sequencing was used to judge whether each TCR beta V gene segment behaved as functional or pseudogenic. Donor age, sex, ethnicity and CMV serostatus were collected together with the repertoire data. A later genetic analysis took genome-wide SNP genotypes for 398 of the 666 donors and used that subset as a discovery cohort. Every repertoire in the discovery cohort had been generated on one and the same sequencing platform. Both class I and class II loci were covered by HLA typing, at four-digit resolution. The number of donors typed differed by locus, with about 629-640 for A, B, C, DRB1 and DQB1, 522 for DQA1, about 610 for DPA1, and approximately 470 for DPB1. Because of strong linkage in the cohort, four to six DR-DQ haplotypes were treated as single units for association and clustering. Across under 500 genotyped donors of the cohort, an average of about 240,000 unique TCR beta nucleotide sequences per donor were sequenced, and roughly a sixth of those sequences were non-productive. General conclusions and limits of the study: For the cohort, immune exposure information was limited to CMV serostatus. Compared with the 666-donor mean, donors in an Asian-associated ancestry cluster had fewer N-insertions in productive TCRs, according to a later genetic analysis. In a later analysis, most CMV-associated TCR beta chains were found to appear HLA-restricted, with HLA associations seemingly driven largely by CMV exposure. The authors suggested that the approach could potentially be extended to other disease states and immunological phenotypes. In a later analysis, TCR association rates were found to vary across HLA loci, with the most associated TCRs seen for DRB1 alleles and the fewest for HLA-C alleles. A few of the identified cytomegalovirus-associated TCR beta chains were confirmed in vitro to be specific for cytomegalovirus antigens. Roughly uniform sequencing depth across donors was assumed in presence/absence analyses, although this assumption may not hold. A total of about 150 TCR beta chains were listed by the study as associated with cytomegalovirus. About 17 rarely observed V segments, including chromosome 9 orphons, were excluded from the earlier analysis of approximately 500 of the donors because counts were too low. According to a later analysis, parvovirus B19, influenza, CMV and Epstein-Barr virus appeared linked to several top co-occurrence clusters. When HLA alleles, especially DR and DQ, strongly co-occurred, attributing TCR associations to individual alleles was difficult. Cytomegalovirus status was reported to be diagnosed by the classifier with high specificity and sensitivity in both the original and validation cohorts. The sequencing pipeline was judged likely to have produced a cluster of highly shared sequence variants as a technical artifact. In a later genetic analysis, a missense DCLRE1C variant was associated with V-gene and J-gene trimming of TCR beta chains, and the association was replicated in an independent cohort. In an earlier analysis of 450 to 750 of the donors, most TCR beta V segments appeared in productive rearrangements about 87% or about 30% of the time, broadly matching IMGT annotations. This cohort had only TCR beta chains sequenced, and the lack of alpha or paired-chain data limited which features could be detected. In a later analysis, about 17,000 TCR beta sequences were associated with specific HLA alleles at a false discovery rate of 0.05. Linkage disequilibrium might explain the correlated functional status among segregating V segments, but an unknown experimental factor could not be ruled out. Because HLA typing was missing for some donors at each locus, association tests included only the typed subset. Because the 87-base-pair reads could not distinguish some IMGT-functional V segments, including TRBV6-2 and TRBV6-3, those segments were excluded. A further reported finding was that TCR beta sequences accurately predicted the HLA-A and HLA-B alleles for most subjects in the first cohort. In a later analysis, HLA-associated TCR beta chains were found to be more clonally expanded and to have lower generation probabilities than equally common non-associated chains. Most TCR sequences were seen in very few donors, while some public TCRs were found in many individuals.

The cohort comprised some 680 healthy bone marrow donors. At the time of sampling, every cohort member was nominally healthy, though immune exposures that went unrecorded were likely present. The donor was CMV seropositive and belonged to the group of more than 250 seropositive cohort members. Every donor gave a peripheral blood sample, and the peripheral blood mononuclear cells from that sample were used for TCR beta sequencing. The Qiagen DNeasy Blood Extraction Kit was used to extract genomic DNA from the blood cell samples. CDR1 and CDR2 (LGHNA, YNFKEQ) derive from the germline V gene. The CDR3 starts with the cysteine, ends with the phenylalanine, and has 15 residues. This entry keeps only the CDR3 DNA: 45 bases, framed from base 1. Trimming removed 1 base from V and 11 bases from J, leaving 18 bases between the germline ends. As to this clone: Its antigen is still unknown. Qualities for individual bases were not recorded, and no much larger clone is one base off.

Receptor amplification or capture employed the immunoSEQ multiplex PCR assay. A mixture of 60 forward primers for TCR Vbeta segments and 13 reverse primers for TCR Jbeta segments was used in the multiplex PCR. A multiplex PCR assay on genomic DNA amplified the CDR3 region of rearranged TCR beta genes. On the Illumina HiSeq System, the amplified TCR beta libraries were sequenced as 87-base-pair reads. As for the authors' bioinformatics: Across the 500 to 700 repertoires, a later analysis counted 78 million or so unique TCR beta chains, some 11 million of which were shared by at least two donors. Raw reads were error-corrected and collapsed into unique sequences with a nearest-neighbor algorithm that merged closely related sequences to remove PCR and sequencing errors. To assign V, D and J gene segments, CDR3 sequences were aligned to IMGT reference sequences. Each retained sequence needed at least a six-nucleotide match to both a V gene segment and a J gene segment. A rearrangement counted as productive if the CDR3 had no stop codons and remained in frame with V and J, and every other rearrangement counted as non-productive. CDR3 was defined according to IMGT convention as the region running from the second conserved V-encoded cysteine to the conserved J-encoded phenylalanine. The earlier analysis of 550 to 650 of the donors excluded any sequence lacking an unambiguous match to a single V gene segment. In an earlier analysis of around 590 of the donors, a V segment was called functional when productive rearrangements were above 56.7%, and segregating when the standard deviation between donors exceeded 5%. A statistical classification framework was developed to diagnose cytomegalovirus status using the catalog of TCR beta chain sequences. A later analysis assigned V and J genes by comparing TCR nucleotide sequences with IMGT/GENE-DB human TR gene sequences. The TCRdist pipeline was used in a later analysis to assign CDR3 sequences and most-parsimonious VDJ recombination scenarios. In a later analysis, every TCR beta chain was defined by the combination of its CDR3 amino acid sequence and its V-gene family, and reads without a unique V-gene family were dropped. A later analysis removed 600 or so highly shared, low-generation-probability nucleotide sequences to deal with suspected cross-contamination and a sequencing artifact. In a later analysis, a clonal expansion index for each public chain was calculated from normalized within-repertoire ranks of inferred template counts. Generation probabilities in a later analysis came from a VDJ recombination model fitted to out-of-frame rearrangements, and those results were checked against IGoR. A later analysis scored TCR-TCR, TCR-HLA and TCR-CMV co-occurrence with hypergeometric tests, applying a repertoire-size bias correction to TCR pairs. A later analysis estimated false discovery rates by permuting HLA or CMV assignments 20 times. A later analysis grouped co-occurring TCRs with DBSCAN, adding TCRdist sequence similarity when clustering within HLA-allele-positive subsets. Co-occurrence clustering excluded repertoires with fewer than 30,000 or more than 120,000 public chains, plus five with anomalous nucleotide sharing. This immuneACCESS table, as held by TCRdb, lists in-frame sequences with V and J called but not all clones. Of the missing ones, under half trace to an unresolved V gene in checked studies; the others have no known cause. The DNA gave D and trimming, while V, J and clone size come from that table. This sample lists roughly 140,000 clones; 60% to 85% were detected once. The top ten clonotypes cover roughly 6% of the sample.

The chain couples TRBV4-2 to TRBJ2-1; TRBD2 is perhaps the D gene, given 5 matching bases. The material sequenced was PBMCs. This receptor was obtained from a man aged 45-65 years in good health and CMV-seropositive. This receptor carries the CDR3 CASSQGTSVTIKQFF. The DNA sequence is as follows: TGTGCCAGCAGCCAAGGGACTTCCGTGACTATAAAGCAGTTCTTC.